Listed here are 30 T cell receptor beta chains from one sample, sequenced in a study of tumor-infiltrating lymphocytes in primary liver carcinoma. Unsorted bulk tissue (roughly 18-32 mg) underwent RNA and DNA co-extraction. From approximately 490 ng total RNA, TCR beta cDNA was generated with a primer in the constant region. Libraries covering TCR beta were generated through three nested multiplex PCR rounds (using a slightly modified ARM-PCR). Two initial PCR rounds of approximately 10 cycles each paired TRBV1-TRBV30 forward primers with a C-beta reverse primer. TCRdb passed the multiplex PCR reads through MiXCR, listing each CDR3 protein once. The table has around 60,000 distinct CDR3 sequences, about 65% seen once. The sample was liver tumor tissue from sampling region 4. Subset denoted: tumor region T4, right-lateral pole. Source of these receptors: a middle-aged man with primary liver carcinoma and hepatitis B virus infection.

Concerning this clonotype: At one end the junction does not follow the germline gene, possibly because of a read error. The chain uses TRBV6-5 and TRBJ1-1; TRBD1 is a possible D gene (5 bases). The germline V gene encodes CDR1 MNHEY and CDR2 SVGAGI. CDR3 size: 14 residues. CDR3 sequence reads: CTSRSGTLNTEVFF. For the CDR3, the DNA is TGTACCAGCAGATCCGGGACGCTGAACACTGAAGTTTTCTTT.

Concerning this clonotype itself: As the CDR3 is not closed by the conserved phenylalanine or tryptophan, this likely results from a read error. The CDR3 nucleotides read TGCGCCAGCAGGCGATCCCTAGCGGAGCCACTTTACGAGCAGTACTAC. Its translation is CASRRSLAEPLYEQYY. This chain joins TRBV4-1 and TRBJ2-7, with 7 nucleotides matching TRBD2. The CDR3 is made up of 16 amino acids. Germline loops: CDR1 MGHRA, CDR2 YSYEKL. The V gene end was trimmed by 6 bases and the J gene end by 4 bases; junction bases not matched to a gene: 15.

Remarks on this clonotype: As the CDR3 is not closed by the conserved phenylalanine or tryptophan, this likely results from a read error. The V call is TRBV11-2, the J call TRBJ1-1; perhaps TRBD1 as D (6 bases). Between the trimmed V and J ends, which lost 5 bases and 4 bases, there was a span of 20 bases. The CDR3 has 16 amino acids. Germline V lookup: CDR1 SGHAT, CDR2 FQNNGV. The chain's CDR3 is CASSRGRAGVLTEAFL. The CDR3 nucleotides read TGTGCCAGCAGCCGAGGTAGGGCAGGGGTCCTCACTGAAGCTTTCCTC.

This clonotype occurred many times. A much larger clone differs by one base, so this may be a read error. The chain has TRBV10-2 and TRBJ1-1; D not resolved. Germline CDR1 is WSHSY and CDR2 is SAAADI. The CDR3 spans 12 residues. V was clipped by 2 bases and J by 0 bases, with 1 base between them. The CDR3 is CASSEVNTEAFF. The CDR3 coding sequence is TGCGCCAGCAGTGAGGTGAACACTGAAGCTTTCTTT.

This chain connects TRBV2 to TRBJ2-7; D gene unclear. CDR1 and CDR2 (germline): SNHLY, FYNNEI. CDR3 length: 12 residues. V lost 11 bases to trimming and J lost 0 bases, with 11 bases between them. In DNA form, the CDR3 reads TGTGCCCACTCAGAAAGCTCCTACGAGCAGTACTTC. This gives the protein CAHSESSYEQYF.

This clonotype was seen only once. Compared with germline, one end of the junction differs, possibly owing to a read error. The J gene is TRBJ1-1, the V gene TRBV7-9; the D is unclear. Per the germline V gene, CDR1 is SEHNR and CDR2 is FQNEAQ (reference sequence). The CDR3 consists of 14 residues. In nucleotides, the CDR3 is TGTGCCAGCAGCCCTAGCTCCGATAGCACTGGAGCTTTCTTT. Translated: CASSPSSDSTGAFF.

As to this clonotype: This may be a read error: a much more frequent sequence differs by one nucleotide. The chain recombines TRBV5-1 with TRBJ1-5; 8 bases map to TRBD1. Germline loops: CDR1 SGHRS, CDR2 YFSETQ. The CDR3 contains 16 residues. CDR3 residues: CASSWGEQGVNRPQHF. CDR3 nucleotide sequence: TGCGCCAGCAGCTGGGGGGAACAGGGGGTAAATCGGCCCCAGCATTTT.

A note on this clonotype: Since a much larger clone is just one base distant, this may be a read error. The chain is built from TRBV19 and TRBJ2-2; 8 nucleotides line up with TRBD1. The junction had 5 bases not matched to a gene; V was cut back by 7 bases and J by 1 base. The germline gives CDR1 LNHDA, CDR2 SQIVND (reference sequence). This CDR3 spans 15 amino acids. The CDR3 DNA reads TGTGCCAGTATTAAGGGGACAGGGAACACCGGGGAGCTGTTTTTT. It encodes CASIKGTGNTGELFF. Combining the CDR3 with reference TRBV19 and TRBJ2-2 gives the whole variable domain DGGITQSPKYLFRKEGQNVTLSCEQNLNHDAMYWYRQDPGQGLRLIYYSQIVNDFQKGDIAEGYSVSREKKESFPLTVTSAQKNPTAFYLCASIKGTGNTGELFFGEGSRLTVL.

The count of this clonotype is one. Since no conserved phenylalanine or tryptophan closes the CDR3, a read error is the likely cause. Here the CDR3 reads CTNSQTPGGGKETQYL. CDR3 DNA: TGTACTAACAGCCAAACTCCTGGCGGGGGGAAAGAGACCCAGTACTTA. The rearrangement joins TRBV11-2 to TRBJ2-5, with TRBD2 matching over 8 bases. CDR3 length equals 16 residues. The germline gives CDR1 SGHAT, CDR2 FQNNGV.

Remarks on this clonotype: Relative to the germline gene, one junction end is altered; a read error may explain this. V gene TRBV29-1 combines with J gene TRBJ2-7, with unresolved D. CDR1 and CDR2 from the germline V gene are SQVTM and ANQGSEA. CDR3 length: 12 residues. Here the CDR3 reads CSADWGIHERYF. DNA of the CDR3: TGCAGCGCGGATTGGGGTATTCACGAGCGGTACTTC.

The V and J genes are TRBV7-9 and TRBJ1-5; a weak D match, TRBD1 (5 bases). Trimming shortened V by 5 bases and J by 2 bases, and 16 bases separated the two germline ends. CDR3 length equals 16 residues. The germline gives CDR1 SEHNR, CDR2 FQNEAQ (reference sequence). CDR3 region: CASSPDMDKGNQPQHF. The CDR3, as DNA: TGTGCCAGCAGCCCTGACATGGACAAGGGCAATCAGCCCCAGCATTTT.

With regard to this clonotype: This CDR3 is missing its conserved last phenylalanine or tryptophan, likely due to a read error. The rearrangement uses TRBV10-2 and TRBJ2-1; D might be TRBD1 (6 bases). Germline CDR1 is WSHSY and CDR2 is SAAADI. There are 12 residues in the CDR3. The CDR3 loop reads CASGGYYNVQFS. In DNA form, the CDR3 reads TGCGCCAGCGGGGGCTACTACAATGTGCAGTTCTCC.

This clonotype was detected a few times. This chain links TRBV12-3 or TRBV12-4 with TRBJ1-5; D gene ambiguous. This CDR3 is built from 14 residues. The ends were cut back, 6 bases at V and 1 base at J, with 10 bases in the middle. The CDR3 sequence: CASSKGPSNQPQHF. CDR3 sequence (DNA): TGTGCCAGCAGCAAGGGCCCAAGCAATCAGCCCCAGCATTTT.

The V gene is TRBV29-1, the J gene TRBJ2-7; the D gene could be TRBD1 or TRBD2 (5 bases each). V lost 5 bases and J lost 5, with 16 bases in between. The length of the CDR3 is 13 residues. Germline CDR1 is SQVTM and CDR2 is ANQGSEA. This CDR3 reads CSVQSRGVHEQYF. CDR3 nucleotides: TGCAGCGTTCAATCGAGGGGAGTGCACGAGCAGTACTTC.

About this clonotype itself: At one end, the junction sequence differs from germline, possibly due to a read error. The V gene is TRBV11-1, the J gene TRBJ2-5; a weak D match, TRBD2 (5 bases). CDR1 SGHAT and CDR2 FQDESV come from the germline V gene (reference sequence). The CDR3 runs to 14 residues. The CDR3 protein is CAGSGLVEVETQYF. CDR3 sequence (DNA): TGTGCCGGCAGTGGACTGGTGGAGGTGGAGACTCAGTACTTC.

This clonotype was observed once. At one boundary the junction diverges from the germline segment, which might be a read error. The chain uses TRBV29-1 and TRBJ2-5; possibly TRBD1 or TRBD2 for D (7 bases each). This CDR3 is built from 12 residues. Germline CDR1 reads SQVTM; CDR2 reads ANQGSEA. CDR3 loop: CSVEHRGGAQHF. The CDR3 region has the DNA TGTAGCGTTGAGCACAGGGGAGGGGCCCAGCACTTC. The whole variable domain, filled in from reference TRBV29-1 and TRBJ2-5, reads SAVISQKPSRDICQRGTSLTIQCQVDSQVTMMFWYRQQPGQSLTLIATANQGSEATYESGFVIDKFPISRPNLTFSTLTVSNMSPEDSSIYLCSVEHRGGAQHFGPGTRLLVL.

About this clonotype itself: Relative to the germline gene, one junction end is altered; a read error may explain this. V and J are TRBV6-6 and TRBJ2-2; the match to TRBD2 covers 7 bases. The germline CDR1 and CDR2 sequences are MNHNY and SVGAGI (reference sequence). The CDR3 is made up of 20 amino acids. CDR3: CASSPLVGPAGPTNTGELLF. CDR3 nucleotides: TGTGCCAGTAGTCCGCTCGTGGGACCAGCGGGGCCAACGAACACCGGGGAGCTGTTATTT.

As regards this clonotype: A much larger clone lies one base from this, so it may be a read error. The chain recombines TRBV6-5 with TRBJ1-6; D uncertain. The V gene lost 6 bases and the J gene lost 3 bases, with 9 bases spanning the gap. Germline loops: CDR1 MNHEY, CDR2 SVGAGI. The CDR3 has 14 residues. The CDR3 spells CASRYTVYNSPLHF. CDR3 DNA sequence: TGTGCCAGCAGGTATACGGTCTATAATTCACCCCTCCACTTT.

A note on this clonotype: Germline is not matched at one junction end, which may reflect a read error. The rearrangement joins TRBV29-1 to TRBJ2-1, with TRBD1 identical over 8 bases. This CDR3 comprises 15 residues. The V gene's germline CDR1 is SQVTM and CDR2 ANQGSEA. CDR3 amino acids: CSIEEPGQELNEQFF. The CDR3 nucleotides read TGCAGCATTGAAGAGCCGGGACAGGAGTTAAATGAGCAGTTCTTC.

Turning to this clonotype: One end of the junction is discordant with germline, which a read error may explain. V gene TRBV12-3 or TRBV12-4 combines with J gene TRBJ2-7; 12 nucleotides agree with TRBD1. This CDR3 is 14 amino acids long. This chain's CDR3 is CAGSIGTGGPYRYF. CDR3 nucleotide sequence: TGTGCCGGCAGTATCGGGACAGGGGGCCCCTACCGGTACTTC.

With respect to this clonotype: The CDR3 does not end in the conserved phenylalanine or tryptophan, so this is likely a read error. V is TRBV11-2 and J is TRBJ2-7; D remains ambiguous. CDR3 length equals 14 residues. Germline V gives CDR1 SGHAT, CDR2 FQNNGV. The chain's CDR3 is CASNLDRQAYEQYL. CDR3 coding DNA: TGTGCCAGCAACTTAGATCGACAAGCCTACGAGCAGTACCTC.

This clonotype was recorded many times. This chain connects TRBV5-1 to TRBJ2-2; the D is unclear. This CDR3 has 12 residues. CDR1 is SGHRS, CDR2 YFSETQ, per germline. V lost 5 bases and J 3 bases, leaving 5 bases between the germline ends. CDR3 amino acids: CASSFYTGELFF. The CDR3 DNA sequence: TGCGCCAGCAGTTTTTACACCGGGGAGCTGTTTTTT.

This clonotype was counted only a few times. The chain employs TRBV12-3 or TRBV12-4 and TRBJ2-2; tentatively, D is TRBD2 (5 bases). Trimming left V 4 bases short and J 3 bases short, with 6 bases between. This CDR3 region has 13 residues. CDR3 sequence: CASSSDYTGELFF. The CDR3 DNA reads as TGTGCCAGCAGTTCGGACTACACCGGGGAGCTGTTTTTT.

This clonotype has more than one count but fewer than ten. A read error may produce the germline difference seen at one junction end. The V and J genes are TRBV5-4 and TRBJ1-5; D remains ambiguous. Germline CDR1 is SGHNT and CDR2 is YYREEE (reference sequence). The CDR3 spans 15 residues. The CDR3 coding sequence is TGTGCCAGCAGCCGCGATGGAAATAGCAATCAGTCCCAGCATTTT. This sequence encodes CASSRDGNSNQSQHF. Variable domain in full (rest from reference TRBV5-4 and TRBJ1-5): ETGVTQSPTHLIKTRGQQVTLRCSSQSGHNTVSWYQQALGQGPQFIFQYYREEENGRGNFPPRFSGLQFPNYSSELNVNALELDDSALYLCASSRDGNSNQSQHFGDGTRLSIL.

With respect to this clonotype: Relative to the germline gene, one junction end is altered; a read error may explain this. The V gene is TRBV6-5, the J gene TRBJ2-2; 7 bases are shared with TRBD2. The CDR3 contains 15 residues. The germline gives CDR1 MNHEY, CDR2 SVGAGI. In nucleotides, the CDR3 is TGTGCCAGCAGTTACTCCGGGACTATAATCGGGGAGTTGGTTTTT. This codes for CASSYSGTIIGELVF.

A word on this clonotype: A junction boundary mismatches the germline segment, possibly from a read error. For the CDR3, the DNA is TGCAACGTTGAAACCCCGCTAGCGGGAGGCTACGAGCAGTACTTC. Amino acids: CNVETPLAGGYEQYF. The rearrangement uses TRBV29-1 and TRBJ2-7; 11 bases are shared with TRBD2. This CDR3 has 15 amino acids. Germline V gives CDR1 SQVTM, CDR2 ANQGSEA.

This clonotype has a count of ten or more. The J gene is TRBJ2-1, the V gene TRBV5-1, with D unclear. This CDR3 contains 15 residues. V was pared by 5 bases and J by 7 bases, with 19 bases between. Germline lookup yields CDR1 SGHRS and CDR2 YFSETQ. For the CDR3, the DNA is TGCGCCAGCAGTTATACCGGGCTCCAGTGGAATGAGCAGTTCTTC. Its protein product is CASSYTGLQWNEQFF.

A remark on this clonotype: A much larger clone sits a single nucleotide away, making a read error possible. This chain uses TRBV28 with TRBJ2-5; D unresolved. This CDR3 has 14 residues. Per the germline V gene, CDR1 is MDHEN and CDR2 is SYDVKM. The CDR3 DNA sequence: TGTGCCAGCAGTTTGCGAGGCCTTGAAGAGATCCAGTACTTC. It specifies CASSLRGLEEIQYF.

On this clonotype: Possible read error: a much larger clone is one base away. The gene calls are TRBV5-1 and TRBJ2-5; 9 bases are shared with TRBD2. The CDR3 sequence is 14 residues long. Looked up from germline, CDR1 is SGHRS and CDR2 is YFSETQ. The CDR3: CGSMSGRLQETQYF. Here the CDR3 DNA reads TGCGGCAGCATGAGCGGGAGGCTTCAAGAGACCCAGTACTTC. Complete variable domain (other parts from reference TRBV5-1 and TRBJ2-5): KAGVTQTPRYLIKTRGQQVTLSCSPISGHRSVSWYQQTPGQGLQFLFEYFSETQRNKGNFPGRFSGRQFSNSRSEMNVSTLELGDSALYLCGSMSGRLQETQYFGPGTRLLVL.

A word on this clonotype: One junction end disagrees with the germline gene, perhaps due to a read error. This rearrangement joins TRBV29-1 to TRBJ2-5, with TRBD1 matching over 9 bases. The length of the CDR3 is 15 residues. Germline V CDR1 and CDR2: SQVTM, ANQGSEA. The DNA of the CDR3 is TGCAGCGTTGAAGCGTACAGGGGGCGAGCAGAGACCCAATATTTC. It encodes CSVEAYRGRAETQYF.